The 15 T cell receptor beta chains in this list originate from one sample, sequenced in a study of cytomegalovirus exposure and HLA in healthy donors. It was with 60 Vbeta and 13 Jbeta primers that the PCR ran. The protocol was immunoSEQ multiplex PCR, while the TCRdb copy is restricted to in-frame clones and leaves out a portion. Here the sample spans over 45,000 clones, approximately 80% being singletons. The sequenced sample was PBMCs. The source of these receptors is a female donor in good health and CMV-seronegative.

V is TRBV6-4 and J is TRBJ1-1; maybe TRBD1 (5 bases). Germline CDR1 is MRHNA and CDR2 is SNTAGT. The CDR3 loop spans 14 amino acids. V dropped 8 bases and J dropped 1 base, with 14 bases sitting between them. The CDR3 spells CASRSRGGNTEAFF. The CDR3 DNA reads as TGTGCCAGCCGATCGAGGGGAGGGAACACTGAAGCTTTCTTT.

The chain is built from TRBV19 and TRBJ1-1; a possible D gene is TRBD1 (5 bases). Per germline, CDR1 LNHDA and CDR2 SQIVND (reference sequence). The V and J ends lost 5 bases and 1 base respectively, with 14 bases between them. The CDR3 runs 15 residues. The CDR3: CASSPGGRPNTEAFF. CDR3 in DNA: TGTGCCAGTAGTCCCGGGGGTCGACCGAACACTGAAGCTTTCTTT.

This clone was seen a single time. The gene calls are TRBV6-1 and TRBJ2-1; 9 bases line up with TRBD1. The J segment lost 7 bases and the V segment lost 2 bases, leaving 12 bases of the junction unmatched. The CDR3 is made up of 17 amino acids. The germline V gene has CDR1 MNHNS and CDR2 SASEGT. For the CDR3, the DNA is TGTGCCAGCAGTGAAAGGCGACAGGGGGAGGTAAGGAATGAGCAGTTCTTC. It codes for CASSERRQGEVRNEQFF.

This clone has only a few counts. The gene calls are TRBV5-4 and TRBJ2-7, with 14 bases matching TRBD2. Germline assignment: CDR1 SGHNT and CDR2 YYREEE (reference sequence). V lost 4 bases, J lost 2 bases, and 11 bases stayed unmatched. The CDR3 runs 18 residues. The CDR3 coding sequence is TGTGCCAGCAGCGGGGCCGGGACTAGCGGGGGTTTAACCTACGAGCAGTACTTC. Translating it yields CASSGAGTSGGLTYEQYF.

The CDR3 sequence is CASSPQGGPASYEQYF. For the CDR3, the DNA is TGTGCCAGCAGCCCTCAGGGGGGCCCCGCGTCCTACGAGCAGTACTTC. This rearrangement joins TRBV7-3 to TRBJ2-7; possible D gene TRBD1, 7 bases. The CDR3 is 16 residues long. V shed 5 bases and J shed 1 base, with 18 bases lying between them. CDR1 is SGHTA, CDR2 FQGTGA, per germline. Drawing the rest from reference TRBV7-3 and TRBJ2-7, the complete variable domain is GAGVSQTPSNKVTEKGKYVELRCDPISGHTALYWYRQSLGQGPEFLIYFQGTGAADDSGLPNDRFFAVRPEGSVSTLKIQRTERGDSAVYLCASSPQGGPASYEQYFGPGTRLTVT.

Here the CDR3 DNA reads TGTGCCAGCAGCTTAGAGGAGTACTACGAGCAGTACTTC. This gives the protein CASSLEEYYEQYF. The chain employs TRBV11-1 and TRBJ2-7; D ambiguous. Germline CDR1 reads SGHAT; CDR2 reads FQDESV (reference sequence). CDR3 size: 13 residues. Trimming stripped 1 base from V and 3 bases from J, with 7 bases between.

The chain joins TRBV6-5 to TRBJ2-7, with 10 bases fitting TRBD1. The junction had 2 bases not matched to a gene; V was cut back by 0 bases and J by 3 bases. The germline CDR1 and CDR2 sequences are MNHEY and SVGAGI. The CDR3 is 15 amino acids. CDR3 in amino acids: CASSYSGQGHYEQYF. As DNA, the CDR3 is TGTGCCAGCAGTTACTCGGGACAGGGGCACTACGAGCAGTACTTC.

This rearrangement joins TRBV7-3 to TRBJ2-3; D is unresolved. CDR1 SGHTA and CDR2 FQGTGA come from the germline V gene. This CDR3 contains 14 residues. The germline V and J ends were trimmed by 2 bases and 1 base, with 7 bases remaining between them. The CDR3 DNA sequence: TGTGCCAGCAGCTTATTGTCGGGCACAGATACGCAGTATTTT. It translates to CASSLLSGTDTQYF.

This clone showed up just a few times. This chain links TRBV6-6 with TRBJ1-5, with 10 nucleotides matching TRBD1. The CDR3 runs to 14 residues. In germline, CDR1 is MNHNY, CDR2 SVGAGI (reference sequence). The junction had 4 bases not matched to a gene; V was cut back by 6 bases and J by 5 bases. CDR3 protein: CASRRGQGYQPQHF. Here the CDR3 DNA reads TGTGCCAGCAGGCGGGGACAGGGGTATCAGCCCCAGCATTTT.

The chain is built from TRBV2 and TRBJ1-2; TRBD1 agrees at 7 bases. Unmatched junction bases numbered 7, after V lost 4 bases and J lost 5 bases. CDR3 size: 14 residues. Germline V gene lookup returns CDR1 SNHLY and CDR2 FYNNEI. The CDR3 bases are TGTGCCAGCAGTGCGGACAGGACACCGTATGGCTACACCTTC. Translating it yields CASSADRTPYGYTF.

On this clone: Sequence at one end of the junction differs from germline and may be a read error. The V and J genes are TRBV7-6 and TRBJ1-2; 8 bases agree with TRBD1. Germline CDR1 and CDR2: SGHVS and FNYEAQ. The CDR3 totals 13 residues. CDR3 bases: TGTGCCAGCAGCTTAGGGACAGGGTATGGCTACCCCTTC. Encoded protein: CASSLGTGYGYPF.

The chain joins TRBV4-1 to TRBJ2-2; 7 bases are a match to TRBD1. The ends lost 7 bases at V and 4 bases at J; junction bases unmatched: 15. CDR3 length: 17 residues. Germline CDR1 MGHRA, CDR2 YSYEKL. DNA for the CDR3: TGCGCCAGCACCCTTGAGGGGGCCACTCAGGGCACCGGGGAGCTGTTTTTT. Translation: CASTLEGATQGTGELFF.

The rearrangement joins TRBV7-8 to TRBJ2-7, with 8 positions matching TRBD1. This CDR3 comprises 14 residues. V lost 5 bases, J lost 2 bases, and 5 bases stayed unmatched. Germline CDR1 reads SGHVS; CDR2 reads FQNEAQ. As DNA, the CDR3 is TGTGCCAGCAGCCCGGACAGGGTTACCTACGAGCAGTACTTC. Its protein is CASSPDRVTYEQYF.

This chain joins TRBV2 and TRBJ1-2; no clear D gene. This CDR3 comprises 13 residues. V was pared by 4 bases and J by 4 bases, with 10 bases between. The germline gives CDR1 SNHLY, CDR2 FYNNEI. For the CDR3, the DNA is TGTGCCAGCAGTGTCGGGGAGCGCTATGGCTACACCTTC. This encodes CASSVGERYGYTF. The full variable domain, rest sourced from reference TRBV2 and TRBJ1-2, is EPEVTQTPSHQVTQMGQEVILRCVPISNHLYFYWYRQILGQKVEFLVSFYNNEISEKSEIFDDQFSVERPDGSNFTLKIRSTKLEDSAMYFCASSVGERYGYTFGSGTRLTVV.

This clone was detected only once. This rearrangement joins TRBV6-4 to TRBJ1-2, with unresolved D. The germline gives CDR1 MRHNA, CDR2 SNTAGT. The CDR3 spans 15 residues. V was clipped by 6 bases and J by 4 bases, with 18 bases between them. CDR3 sequence (DNA): TGTGCCAGCAGCGTGATTGTACAACCCTTCTATGGCTACACCTTC. Protein sequence: CASSVIVQPFYGYTF.